The clone carrying this T cell receptor beta chain counts as medium-sized. All patients were treatment-naive before thyroid surgery. Via MiXCR, TCRdb re-called the PCR reads. The sample lists some 18,000 clones, about 33% occurring once. The sample is drawn from a study of metastatic and nonmetastatic thyroid tumors. The ends were cut back, 4 bases at V and 0 bases at J, with 11 bases in the middle. Germline-derived CDR1 and CDR2 are SGHRS and YFSETQ. The CDR3 is 15 amino acids. The sequence came from a male donor with papillary thyroid cancer or a benign thyroid nodule (not recorded which). Some clones in this sample may be carry-over from other donors' samples. The chain links TRBV5-1 to TRBJ2-1; D is possibly TRBD2 (6 bases). Sequences were obtained from tumor tissue. The CDR3 coding sequence is TGCGCCAGCAGCACCCTAGCGAGCTCCTACAATGAGCAGTTCTTC. Amino acids: CASSTLASSYNEQFF.